This record covers a single T cell receptor (beta chain). This record comes from a study of CD8 T cells in Susac syndrome. The CDR3 contains 15 residues. V shed 5 bases and J 7 bases; nucleotides not matched to a gene: 10. An amount of RNA that ranged from roughly 0.45 to 1 ug was reverse transcribed with random hexamers. Across 54 Vbeta and 13 Jbeta, immunoSEQ multiplex PCR amplified TCR beta CDR3. TCRdb ran MiXCR on the immunoSEQ multiplex PCR reads and lists one entry per CDR3 protein. The data hold around 180,000 distinct CDR3 sequences, with roughly 92% observed a single time. High-throughput TCR beta sequencing covered peripheral CD8+ and CD4+ T cells. The multiple sclerosis controls consisted of treatment-naive patients with relapsing-remitting disease, either stable or active. TEMRA cells were FACS-enriched and CD8+ and CD4+ T cells negatively isolated.

The chain employs TRBV12-3 or TRBV12-4 and TRBJ2-1; TRBD2 matches 8 bases. Specimen: CD4+ T cells from PBMCs. This receptor was identified in a human donor with multiple sclerosis. The CDR3 nucleotides read TGTGCCAGCAGTGGGAGCGGGGGACGACGGAATGAGCAGTTCTTC. As protein: CASSGSGGRRNEQFF.